This T cell receptor (beta chain) was profiled in a study of blood T cell repertoires in COVID-19. Background on the study: The United States, Italy and Spain were the sources of the acute and convalescent COVID-19 samples.

Ages ranged from roughly 18 to 100 years, with residence in around 24 US areas. Allocation to cohorts depended on clinical history reported by the participants. The germline CDR1 and CDR2 sequences are SGHTA and FQGNSA. Trimming took 4 bases from V and 5 from J; bases not matched to a gene: 7. The CDR3 is made up of 15 amino acids. In the authors' workflow: Amplification of reference gene primers provided the estimated nucleated cell counts. Data came from immunoSEQ multiplex PCR; TCRdb stores just in-frame clones and leaves some out. V, J and clone size are taken as reported in that table, and D and trimming were inferred from the DNA itself. The sample yields 250,000 to 350,000 clones, around 85% seen once.

The sequence was collected from a woman aged 50 to 60 who had recovered from COVID-19. Sequencing used PBMCs or T cells enriched from blood (not recorded which). The chain is built from TRBV7-2 and TRBJ2-5; 10 bases map to TRBD2. In DNA, the CDR3 is TGTGCCAGCAGCTGGAGCGGGAGGGCCTTCGAGACCCAGTACTTC. It encodes CASSWSGRAFETQYF.